This T cell receptor (beta chain) comes out of a study of blood T cells in healthy people across ages. This clonotype has more than one count but fewer than ten. What it binds is not known. Notes on the study in general: Naive T cell percentage and TCR beta diversity correlated strongly. Versus aged donors, long-lived donors had higher diversity and more naive CD4+ cells. A roughly linear fall in TCR beta diversity per million T cells was seen with increasing age.

For the second PCR, which ran for about 6 to 11 cycles, a sample-barcoded 5' primer and a J-beta primer mix were used. TCRdb used MiXCR to reprocess the 5' RACE reads, holding one entry per CDR3 protein. The data contain under 2,000,000 distinct CDR3 sequences, around 48% of them singletons. Each sample gave at least 6.5 million isolated PBMCs. The V gene's germline CDR1 is MNHNS and CDR2 SASEGT. The CDR3 extends over 13 amino acids. Between the trimmed V and J ends, which lost 6 bases and 4 bases, there was a span of 10 bases. The source is a woman in her 40s in good health. The chain carries TRBV6-1 and TRBJ2-4; no reliable D call. Source material: blood. The CDR3 protein is CASSGSRKNIQYF. The CDR3 DNA reads TGTGCCAGCAGCGGATCCAGAAAAAACATTCAGTACTTC.